The sequence of this TCR beta chain was determined in a study of cytomegalovirus exposure and HLA in healthy donors. This CDR3 spans 17 amino acids. CDR1 and CDR2 (germline): SGHRS, YFSETQ. The trim removed 2 bases at V and 6 bases at J, leaving 10 bases unmatched. Profiling relied on immunoSEQ multiplex PCR, and the TCRdb table lists in-frame clones only, not all of them. The sample has about 150,000 clones; around four fifths are singletons. The rearrangement uses TRBV5-1 and TRBJ2-2, with 10 nucleotides matching TRBD1. The material sequenced was PBMCs. This receptor was obtained from a young man in good health and CMV-seropositive. The CDR3 region has the DNA TGCGCCAGCAGCTTATATACCGGGACAGGGGCGTCCGGGGAGCTGTTTTTT. This encodes CASSLYTGTGASGELFF.